These T cell receptor beta chains were read from a single sample in a study of cytomegalovirus exposure and HLA in healthy donors. The assay was immunoSEQ multiplex PCR, and TCRdb's table has in-frame clones only and misses some. The data hold 110,000 or so clones, with about 91% observed a single time. Sequenced sample: PBMCs. These receptors all stem from a man aged 18 to 30 in good health and CMV-seronegative. Each CDR3 is given with its conserved first and last residue. The D gene is left open where the match is weak. Some rows mark clone size as missing; the rest say once, few, many or name a class of expanded clone.

clone size	D gene	J gene	V gene	CDR3 DNA	CDR3 protein
.	.	TRBJ2-7	TRBV11-3	TGTGCCAGCCGGGGGATTTACGAGCAGTACTTC	CASRGIYEQYF
.	TRBD1	TRBJ2-7	TRBV19	TGTGCCAGTAGACGGACAGGGCCCTCCTACGAGCAGTACTTC	CASRRTGPSYEQYF
.	.	TRBJ1-3	TRBV4-2	TGTGCCAGCAGCCAAGCGGAGGGAGGTGGGGACACCATATATTTT	CASSQAEGGGDTIYF
.	TRBD2	TRBJ2-1	TRBV7-9	TGTGCCAGCAGCTTGGGACTAGCATGGAATGAGCAGTTCTTC	CASSLGLAWNEQFF
.	TRBD2	TRBJ2-3	TRBV5-4	TGTGCCAGCAGCTTTCGGGGGGTAGGAGATACGCAGTATTTT	CASSFRGVGDTQYF
.	.	TRBJ1-5	TRBV29-1	TGCAGCGTTGAACGAAGGAGGGATGAAGGTCAGCCCCAGCATTTT	CSVERRRDEGQPQHF
.	.	TRBJ1-2	TRBV30	TGTGCCTGGAGTGTACGGGGGTTGGACTATGGCTACACCTTC	CAWSVRGLDYGYTF
.	TRBD2	TRBJ2-3	TRBV11-3	TGTGCCAGCAGCTTATCGCGGGAGGTAACAGATACGCAGTATTTT	CASSLSREVTDTQYF
.	.	TRBJ2-1	TRBV28	TGTGCCAGCAGCCAGGGATCGTCGCATGAGCAGTTCTTC	CASSQGSSHEQFF
.	TRBD1	TRBJ1-1	TRBV14	TGTGCCAGCAGTTTTCGGGACAGGGACACTGAAGCTTTCTTT	CASSFRDRDTEAFF
.	TRBD1	TRBJ2-1	TRBV27	TGTGCCAGCAGTATGACAGGGAGATACAATGAGCAGTTCTTC	CASSMTGRYNEQFF
.	TRBD2	TRBJ2-3	TRBV25-1	TGTGCCAGCAGCCTAGCGGGGGGACAGGATACGCAGTATTTT	CASSLAGGQDTQYF
.	TRBD1	TRBJ2-1	TRBV30	TGTGCCTGGATCCAGTTGGCAGGGGGTCCGAATGAGCAGTTCTTC	CAWIQLAGGPNEQFF
.	.	TRBJ2-1	TRBV18	TGTGCCAGCTCACCTTGGGCTAGCGGACAGATCCGCGATGAGCAGTTCTTC	CASSPWASGQIRDEQFF
.	.	TRBJ1-2	TRBV7-2	TGTGCCAGCAGCTTAGAAGGGGCGAACTATGGCTACACCTTC	CASSLEGANYGYTF
.	TRBD1	TRBJ2-1	TRBV29-1	TGCAGCGTTCTGACAGGGCAGCAGTACAATGAGCAGTTCTTC	CSVLTGQQYNEQFF
.	.	TRBJ1-4	TRBV7-6	TGTGCCAGCAGCTACACTCCAGGGATTACTAATGAAAAACTGTTTTTT	CASSYTPGITNEKLFF
few	TRBD1	TRBJ1-5	TRBV27	TGTGCCAGCAGTTTATCGTGGGACAGGGAAATCCCCCAGCCCCAGCATTTT	CASSLSWDREIPQPQHF
.	.	TRBJ2-3	TRBV5-1	TGCGCCAGCAGCTTCGCGCAGGGAGGAGATACGCAGTATTTT	CASSFAQGGDTQYF
.	.	TRBJ1-5	TRBV10-3	TGTGCCATCAGTGGGGGAGAGGCCCAGCATTTT	CAISGGEAQHF
.	.	TRBJ2-3	TRBV28	TGTGCCAGCAGTTTACCAAGGACAGCTAGCACAGATACGCAGTATTTT	CASSLPRTASTDTQYF
.	TRBD1	TRBJ2-1	TRBV18	TGTGCCAGCTCACCCCGGGACAGGGTGAATGAGCAGTTCTTC	CASSPRDRVNEQFF
once	.	TRBJ2-5	TRBV4-3	TGCGCCAGCAGCCAAGATGGCCTAGCCCGAGAGACCCAGTACTTC	CASSQDGLARETQYF
.	.	TRBJ1-2	TRBV6-6	TGTGCCAGCAGTTACTCGGAAAGGGGCTCGGGTGGCTACACCTTC	CASSYSERGSGGYTF
.	.	TRBJ2-3	TRBV5-1	TGCGCCAGCCGCAAGGACAGTTTTGACACAGATACGCAGTATTTT	CASRKDSFDTDTQYF
once	TRBD1	TRBJ1-2	TRBV6-5	TGTGCCAGCACCAGACAGGGGAACTATGGCTACACCTTC	CASTRQGNYGYTF
.	.	TRBJ1-6	TRBV28	TGTGCCAGCAGTTTTTCAGCGTACGACTACAATTCACCCCTCCACTTT	CASSFSAYDYNSPLHF
.	TRBD2	TRBJ2-1	TRBV29-1	TGCAGCGCTGTTAGCGGGGGAAACAATGAGCAGTTCTTC	CSAVSGGNNEQFF
.	.	TRBJ1-1	TRBV6-1	TGTGCCAGCACCCCACCAGGACATCGGAGCACTGAAGCTTTCTTT	CASTPPGHRSTEAFF
.	TRBD1	TRBJ1-5	TRBV28	TGTGCCAGCAGTTTGACTGAAACAGGGGGTCTCAGACGATTTCAGCCCCAGCATTTT	CASSLTETGGLRRFQPQHF
.	.	TRBJ1-1	TRBV7-9	TGTGCCAGCAGCCAAACAGTGAACACTGAAGCTTTCTTT	CASSQTVNTEAFF
.	TRBD1	TRBJ1-1	TRBV27	TGTGCCAGCATACTCTACGGACAGGGGAGGGACACTGAAGCTTTCTTT	CASILYGQGRDTEAFF
.	TRBD2	TRBJ2-2	TRBV30	TGTGCCTGGAGTGTACCCGGGGGGGCCTGGCCCGGGGAGCTGTTTTTT	CAWSVPGGAWPGELFF
.	.	TRBJ1-4	TRBV6-1	TGTGCCAGCAGTGAAATGCCAGGTTCCGGTGAAAAACTGTTTTTT	CASSEMPGSGEKLFF
once	TRBD1	TRBJ2-7	TRBV28	TGTGCCAGCGGACAGGGTGGGTACGAGCAGTACTTC	CASGQGGYEQYF
.	TRBD1	TRBJ1-1	TRBV19	TGTGCCAGTAGTACGTCGGGACAGATGAACACTGAAGCTTTCTTT	CASSTSGQMNTEAFF
.	.	TRBJ2-7	TRBV28	TGTGCCAGCAGTCGGACTCTGAGCTCCTACGAGCAGTACTTC	CASSRTLSSYEQYF
.	TRBD1	TRBJ2-2	TRBV19	TGTGCCAGTACCCGACAGGGGGTCTCTGGGGAGCTGTTTTTT	CASTRQGVSGELFF
.	TRBD1	TRBJ1-1	TRBV5-1	TGCGCCAGCAGCTTACAGGGGGTCGAAGCTTTCTTT	CASSLQGVEAFF